Presented here are 24 T cell receptor beta chains from one specimen sequenced in a study of beta chain features in type 1 diabetes. Study observations and caveats: For Type 1 diabetes patients, all four CD4+ subsets carried TCRB CDR3s that were moderately but significantly shorter.

Expressed TCRB transcripts were sequenced, since all the RNA that had been isolated was reverse transcribed. The assay was immunoSEQ multiplex PCR, and TCRdb's table has in-frame clones only and misses some. This table holds some 330,000 clones, over 10% found once. No antigen is known for these receptors. What was sequenced was naive CD4+ T cells from blood. These receptor sequences come from a woman younger than 35 with type 1 diabetes.

This chain uses TRBV2 with TRBJ2-5; 12 bases match TRBD2. Looked up from germline, CDR1 is SNHLY and CDR2 is FYNNEI. Germline trimming cut 6 bases from V and 7 bases from J; bases unmatched to any gene: 6. This CDR3 spans 14 amino acids. This CDR3 reads CASRGTSGFATQYF. CDR3 in DNA: TGTGCCAGCAGGGGGACTAGCGGGTTTGCGACCCAGTACTTC.

This clone was recorded a few times. The chain has TRBV18 and TRBJ2-5; possible D gene TRBD2, 5 bases. V was trimmed by 1 base and J by 2 bases, leaving 11 bases between them. The CDR3 is 15 amino acids. Germline assignment: CDR1 KGHSH and CDR2 LQKENI. CDR3 coding DNA: TGTGCCAGCTCACCACGGGTAGGCGGGCAAGAGACCCAGTACTTC. Amino acid sequence: CASSPRVGGQETQYF.

This clone was counted a few times. This chain uses TRBV5-6 with TRBJ2-6, with D maybe TRBD2 (5 bases). The germline gives CDR1 SGHDT, CDR2 YYEEEE. The CDR3 is 13 residues long. Trimming cost V 10 bases and J 1 base, with 9 bases left between them. The CDR3: CAPPGSGANVLTF. CDR3 DNA: TGTGCCCCCCCGGGATCTGGGGCCAACGTCCTGACTTTC.

This chain joins TRBV28 and TRBJ2-7; tentatively, D is TRBD2 (5 bases). This CDR3 spans 12 amino acids. In germline, CDR1 is MDHEN, CDR2 SYDVKM. V lost 6 bases, J lost 5 bases, and 11 bases lay in between. The CDR3, as DNA: TGTGCCAGCAGGGAGGAATGGAACGAGCAGTACTTC. Amino acids: CASREEWNEQYF.

This chain connects TRBV11-2 to TRBJ2-3; D is uncertain. CDR1 SGHAT and CDR2 FQNNGV come from the germline V gene. The V gene lost 3 bases and the J gene lost 2 bases, with 6 bases spanning the gap. This CDR3 comprises 13 residues. This CDR3 is CASSFLPTDTQYF. In DNA, the CDR3 is TGTGCCAGCAGCTTCCTCCCCACAGATACGCAGTATTTT.

The chain carries TRBV9 and TRBJ1-3; no firm D call. Germline lookup yields CDR1 SGDLS and CDR2 YYNGEE. Trimming removed 1 base at V and 1 base at J, with 9 bases between. The CDR3 totals 15 residues. This CDR3 reads CASSVTSQSGNTIYF. In nucleotides, the CDR3 is TGTGCCAGCAGCGTAACCTCACAATCTGGAAACACCATATATTTT.

This clone was observed a few times. This rearrangement joins TRBV27 to TRBJ2-7, with D maybe TRBD2 (6 bases). The V gene's germline CDR1 is MNHEY and CDR2 SMNVEV (reference sequence). Trimming shortened V by 6 bases and J by 4 bases, and 22 bases separated the two germline ends. This CDR3 has 16 residues. In nucleotides, the CDR3 is TGTGCCAGCAGCAACCCCGGGACGAGAGGGACTTACGAGCAGTACTTC. Translated: CASSNPGTRGTYEQYF.

This clone was seen only a few times. The rearrangement joins TRBV29-1 to TRBJ2-1; tentative D call: TRBD2 (5 bases). The length of the CDR3 is 14 residues. V was pared by 6 bases and J by 0 bases, with 12 bases between. Germline CDR1 reads SQVTM; CDR2 reads ANQGSEA. CDR3 nucleotides: TGCAGCGTAGGCGGCGGGCCCTCCTACAATGAGCAGTTCTTC. Its translation: CSVGGGPSYNEQFF.

This clone has more than one count but fewer than ten. CDR3 sequence reads: CASSLGQGFEQYF. For the CDR3, the DNA is TGTGCCAGCAGTTTGGGACAGGGTTTCGAGCAGTACTTC. The gene calls are TRBV28 and TRBJ2-7; 9 bases line up with TRBD1. The V gene's germline CDR1 is MDHEN and CDR2 SYDVKM. This CDR3 spans 13 amino acids. Losses at the gene ends were 3 bases for V and 6 bases for J; bases not matched to a gene: 3.

This chain links TRBV19 with TRBJ1-5; 11 bases line up with TRBD1. CDR1 is LNHDA and CDR2 is SQIVND in the germline V gene (reference sequence). J was trimmed by 2 bases and V by 9 bases; bases with no gene match: 12. The CDR3 has 17 residues. CDR3 protein: CASDRDRGVAGNQPQHF. CDR3 in DNA: TGTGCCAGCGACCGGGACAGGGGGGTGGCTGGCAATCAGCCCCAGCATTTT. Variable domain in full (rest from reference TRBV19 and TRBJ1-5): DGGITQSPKYLFRKEGQNVTLSCEQNLNHDAMYWYRQDPGQGLRLIYYSQIVNDFQKGDIAEGYSVSREKKESFPLTVTSAQKNPTAFYLCASDRDRGVAGNQPQHFGDGTRLSIL.

This clone was found a few times. This rearrangement joins TRBV5-1 to TRBJ1-1; TRBD1 is a possible D gene (6 bases). V dropped 2 bases and J dropped 4 bases, with 15 bases sitting between them. This CDR3 contains 15 residues. The germline V gene encodes CDR1 SGHRS and CDR2 YFSETQ. CDR3 residues: CASSLGPGAVTEAFF. CDR3 DNA sequence: TGCGCCAGCAGCTTAGGCCCAGGGGCGGTCACTGAAGCTTTCTTT. The entire variable domain, with the rest obtained from reference TRBV5-1 and TRBJ1-1, is as follows: KAGVTQTPRYLIKTRGQQVTLSCSPISGHRSVSWYQQTPGQGLQFLFEYFSETQRNKGNFPGRFSGRQFSNSRSEMNVSTLELGDSALYLCASSLGPGAVTEAFFGQGTRLTVV.

This clone has only a few counts. The chain links TRBV7-9 to TRBJ2-5; D is uncertain. The CDR3 contains 15 residues. Germline loops: CDR1 SEHNR, CDR2 FQNEAQ (reference sequence). Trimming took off 5 bases at V and 5 bases at J, with 18 bases between the two ends. CDR3: CASSLDGNRPETQYF. The CDR3 nucleotides read TGTGCCAGCAGCCTAGACGGTAACCGCCCGGAGACCCAGTACTTC. Together with reference TRBV7-9 and TRBJ2-5, the CDR3 gives the full variable domain: DTGVSQNPRHKITKRGQNVTFRCDPISEHNRLYWYRQTLGQGPEFLTYFQNEAQLEKSRLLSDRFSAERPKGSFSTLEIQRTEQGDSAMYLCASSLDGNRPETQYFGPGTRLLVL.

This clone occurred a few times. This sequence joins TRBV7-3 and TRBJ1-1; 8 nucleotides line up with TRBD1. The CDR3 spans 14 residues. The V gene's germline CDR1 is SGHTA and CDR2 FQGTGA. The V and J ends lost 6 bases and 5 bases, in that order; junction bases with no gene match: 8. CDR3 DNA sequence: TGTGCCAGCAGGCGAACAGGGGGGGGTACTGAAGCTTTCTTT. Translated, it gives CASRRTGGGTEAFF.

The chain couples TRBV6-6 to TRBJ2-7, with 7 bases identical to TRBD1. Germline V gene lookup returns CDR1 MNHNY and CDR2 SVGAGI (reference sequence). This CDR3 is built from 16 residues. The trim removed 6 bases at V and 0 bases at J, leaving 11 bases unmatched. The CDR3 sequence is CASRGDSGGSSYEQYF. In DNA, the CDR3 is TGTGCCAGCAGAGGGGATTCAGGGGGAAGCTCCTACGAGCAGTACTTC.

This clone was recorded a few times. The chain carries TRBV27 and TRBJ1-2; D uncertain. CDR1 is MNHEY, CDR2 SMNVEV, per germline (reference sequence). The CDR3 has 13 amino acids. V shed 6 bases and J shed 8 bases, with 16 bases lying between them. CDR3 region: CASRINNSGGYTF. In nucleotides, the CDR3 is TGTGCCAGCAGGATTAACAACAGTGGAGGCTACACCTTC.

The chain has TRBV15 and TRBJ1-2; possible D gene TRBD1, 6 bases. V was cut by 0 bases and J by 6 bases, with 17 bases left in between. The CDR3 totals 16 residues. CDR1 LNHNV and CDR2 YYDKDF come from the germline V gene (reference sequence). CDR3: CATSRDYAGAGDGYTF. For the CDR3, the DNA is TGTGCCACCAGCAGAGATTACGCGGGGGCTGGGGATGGCTACACCTTC.

This clone was counted between two and nine times. The rearrangement links TRBV28 to TRBJ1-2, with 7 bases matching TRBD1. The germline gives CDR1 MDHEN, CDR2 SYDVKM. After removal of 7 bases from V and 4 bases from J, the junction contained 6 bases not matched to a gene. This CDR3 has 13 residues. Written as DNA, the CDR3 is TGTGCCAGCACCCAAGACAGGGCCTATGGCTACACCTTC. This gives the protein CASTQDRAYGYTF.

This chain connects TRBV7-9 to TRBJ1-1; D is unresolved. V was pared by 5 bases and J by 5 bases, with 12 bases between. CDR1 SEHNR and CDR2 FQNEAQ come from the germline V gene (reference sequence). This CDR3 has 13 residues. The CDR3 spells CASSREFGTEAFF. In DNA form, the CDR3 reads TGTGCCAGCAGCCGGGAGTTCGGGACTGAAGCTTTCTTT.

The rearrangement links TRBV4-2 to TRBJ2-5; D perhaps matches TRBD1 (5 bases). V lost 1 base, J lost 3 bases, and 15 bases lay in between. Looked up from germline, CDR1 is LGHNA and CDR2 is YNFKEQ. The CDR3 is 16 amino acids. The CDR3 bases are TGTGCCAGCAGCCAAGTAAGTCAGGGCCACGAAGAGACCCAGTACTTC. The encoded protein is CASSQVSQGHEETQYF.

The chain recombines TRBV5-1 with TRBJ2-1, with D tentatively TRBD2 (7 bases). The length of the CDR3 is 14 residues. The germline V gene has CDR1 SGHRS and CDR2 YFSETQ. V lost 7 bases to trimming and J lost 8 bases, with 19 bases between them. CDR3 residues: CASQPGGLGDEQFF. The CDR3, as DNA: TGCGCCAGCCAACCCGGGGGGCTCGGAGATGAGCAGTTCTTC.

This chain joins TRBV7-9 and TRBJ1-2; tentative D call: TRBD1 (5 bases). CDR3 length: 14 amino acids. Trimming shortened V by 1 base and J by 8 bases, and 14 bases separated the two germline ends. CDR1 is SEHNR and CDR2 is FQNEAQ in the germline V gene (reference sequence). This CDR3 is CASSLEAGPQGYTF. For the CDR3, the DNA is TGTGCCAGCAGCTTAGAGGCAGGGCCTCAGGGCTACACCTTC.

The chain couples TRBV7-2 to TRBJ1-5; 7 nucleotides align to TRBD1. V was clipped by 2 bases and J by 3 bases; unmatched bases: 4. The CDR3 loop spans 15 amino acids. Germline assignment: CDR1 SGHTA and CDR2 FQGNSA. The CDR3 DNA is TGTGCCAGCAGCTTAAGGGGGCGCGACAATCAGCCCCAGCATTTT. The encoded protein is CASSLRGRDNQPQHF. The variable domain in full, completed from reference TRBV7-2 and TRBJ1-5, reads GAGVSQSPSNKVTEKGKDVELRCDPISGHTALYWYRQSLGQGLEFLIYFQGNSAPDKSGLPSDRFSAERTGGSVSTLTIQRTQQEDSAVYLCASSLRGRDNQPQHFGDGTRLSIL.

The genes are TRBV19 and TRBJ2-3; 9 bases map to TRBD1. The CDR3 covers 13 residues. Germline V gene lookup returns CDR1 LNHDA and CDR2 SQIVND (reference sequence). V shed 8 bases and J 5 bases; nucleotides not matched to a gene: 5. DNA of the CDR3: TGTGCCAGTTGGGACAGGGCCGAAGATACGCAGTATTTT. This translates into CASWDRAEDTQYF.

The chain carries TRBV30 and TRBJ1-5; 7 bases match TRBD1. The J segment lost 7 bases and the V segment lost 1 base, leaving 7 bases of the junction unmatched. Germline V CDR1 and CDR2: GTSNPN, SVGIG (reference sequence). This CDR3 spans 14 amino acids. The DNA for the CDR3 is TGTGCCTGGAGTGCGACAGGGTGGTGGCAGCCCCAGCATTTT. This encodes CAWSATGWWQPQHF.